This T cell receptor beta chain was obtained from a study of shared clonotypes between healthy human individuals. Study-wide background: Every donor yielded three CD4 naive, three CD4 memory, two CD8 naive and one CD8 memory plate.

Sorted subsets were amplified in replicate PCRs using about 200 ng DNA, tens of thousands of T cell genomes. The authors' processing: Filtering differed, since immunoSEQ gave only junction sequences and no quality scores. The table came from immunoSEQ multiplex PCR; TCRdb's copy has only in-frame clones and leaves some out. V and J calls plus clone size are reproduced from that table; the DNA served to infer D and trimming. The sample contains fewer than 2.5 million clones, more than 85% of which appear only once. Study results and caveats: Relative to their counterparts shared across all four donors, non-shared clonotypes exhibited diminished generation probabilities.

V shed 4 bases and J shed 4 bases, with 16 bases lying between them. The CDR3 is 15 amino acids. Germline CDR1 and CDR2: MDHEN and SYDVKM. A remark on this clone: Its cognate antigen is unknown.

Sequenced material: naive CD4+ T cells from PBMCs. Subset given: CD45RA+ positively selected. The genes are TRBV28 and TRBJ1-1, with D tentatively TRBD1 (6 bases). The sequence came from a man aged 18 to 35 in good health. Some clones in this sample may be carry-over from other donors' samples. Here the CDR3 DNA reads TGTGCCAGCAGTTGGGGGCGGAGATCCGGCACTGAAGCTTTCTTT. The encoded protein is CASSWGRRSGTEAFF.